This T cell receptor (beta chain) stems from a study of OX40 agonist ivuxolimab in advanced cancers. Study context: The study treated patients with ivuxolimab, an agonistic anti-OX40 (CD134) antibody. Melanoma, hepatocellular carcinoma, head and neck or renal cell cancer occurred in dose-escalation patients. Patients got intravenous ivuxolimab at 0.01 to 10 mg/kg every 2 weeks. Study results and limitations: CD8+ T cells showed, on average, more clonal expansion than CD4+ cells.

Profiled with immunoSEQ multiplex PCR; TCRdb holds only in-frame clones, not every one. This sample has 40,000 to 55,000 clones; 80% to 90% occur once, and the top ten carry roughly 2.2%. The count of this clone is one. Its antigen remains unknown. The CDR3 consists of 14 residues. Germline loops: CDR1 LGHNA, CDR2 YNFKEQ. V dropped 2 bases and J dropped 2 bases, with 9 bases sitting between them. The origin of this receptor is an adult with an advanced solid tumor such as melanoma, head and neck, liver or kidney cancer. The V and J genes are TRBV4-2 and TRBJ1-1, with no clear D. The sequences come from CD4+ or CD8+ T cells sorted from blood, collected in a trial of the OX40 agonist ivuxolimab. The CDR3 is CASSQLQENTEAFF. The CDR3, as DNA: TGTGCCAGCAGCCAACTTCAGGAAAACACTGAAGCTTTCTTT.